The following is a T cell receptor (beta chain) sequence with its context. Its antigen is undetermined. The sample is drawn from a study of cytomegalovirus exposure and HLA in healthy donors. Study-wide results and limits: Around 18,000 TCR beta sequences were associated with HLA alleles at 0.05 false discovery rate in a later analysis. Reports state that TCR beta sequences accurately predicted most subjects' HLA-A and HLA-B alleles.

The PCR employed 60 Vbeta primers together with 13 Jbeta primers. This table comes from immunoSEQ multiplex PCR, and its TCRdb copy is limited to in-frame clones, with some not included. The data contain over 70,000 clones, about 66% of them seen just once; the ten biggest clones take up 20% to 25%. Trimming left V 5 bases short and J 4 bases short, with 6 bases between. CDR3 length: 11 amino acids. Germline CDR1 MDHEN, CDR2 SYDVKM. The source of this sequence is a woman aged 45-59 years in good health and CMV-seropositive. Source material: PBMCs. The V and J genes are TRBV28 and TRBJ2-7, with unresolved D. The CDR3 DNA is TGTGCCAGCAGTGTCAGATACGAGCAGTACTTC. It translates to CASSVRYEQYF.